This entry describes one T cell receptor beta chain. There are 17 residues in the CDR3. V shed 1 base and J 3 bases; nucleotides not matched to a gene: 9. Germline V gene data show CDR1 as SGHVS and CDR2 as FNYEAQ. The sample is drawn from a study of T-cell reconstitution after alpha-beta-depleted transplantation in children. Molecular barcoding with unique molecular identifiers was used for the TCRbeta library. TCRdb reprocessed the PCR reads with MiXCR, giving one entry per CDR3 protein. The sample comprises approximately 500,000 distinct CDR3 sequences, over 20% of which are singletons, and about 35% rests with the top ten.

The clonotype comes from a boy under two years old with Wiskott-Aldrich syndrome, due to receive a stem cell transplant. Sequences were derived from PBMCs, sampled before TCRalphabeta/CD19-depleted stem cell transplant. The rearrangement uses TRBV7-6 and TRBJ2-1; 7 bases line up with TRBD2. Here the CDR3 DNA reads TGTGCCAGCAGCTTAGGACAAGCGGGAAACTTCTACAATGAGCAGTTCTTC. This gives the protein CASSLGQAGNFYNEQFF.